The 21 T cell receptor beta chains below all came from one sample that was sequenced in a study of blood T cell repertoires in COVID-19. Libraries were prepared by immunoSEQ multiplex PCR; TCRdb keeps only in-frame clonotypes and omits some of them. The data show 150,000 to 200,000 clones, almost 80% seen once. Sequences were obtained from peripheral blood. The source is a man in his sixties with active or convalescent COVID-19.

A few counts support this clone. The chain combines TRBV27 with TRBJ2-7; D remains unclear. Trimming stripped 5 bases from V and 3 bases from J, with 14 bases between. This CDR3 comprises 14 residues. Per germline, CDR1 MNHEY and CDR2 SMNVEV (reference sequence). The CDR3 DNA reads as TGTGCCAGCAGTCCCCGCGGCGGAAACTACGAGCAGTACTTC. As protein: CASSPRGGNYEQYF.

The gene calls are TRBV6-5 and TRBJ2-1, with D uncertain. Trimming stripped 0 bases from V and 0 bases from J, with 6 bases between. The CDR3 is made up of 15 amino acids. The germline V gene has CDR1 MNHEY and CDR2 SVGAGI. The CDR3 loop is CASSYSFYSYNEQFF. Here the CDR3 DNA reads TGTGCCAGCAGTTACTCCTTTTACTCCTACAATGAGCAGTTCTTC.

This chain connects TRBV10-3 to TRBJ2-5, with D possibly TRBD1 on 8 matching bases. Trimming stripped 3 bases from V and 3 bases from J, with 11 bases between. This CDR3 contains 14 residues. Germline V lookup: CDR1 ENHRY, CDR2 SYGVKD. CDR3 sequence reads: CAISEAGQEETQYF. CDR3 nucleotides: TGTGCCATCAGTGAAGCGGGACAGGAAGAGACCCAGTACTTC.

The chain combines TRBV19 with TRBJ2-7; TRBD2 is a possible D gene (5 bases). There are 14 residues in the CDR3. V lost 5 bases and J lost 0, with 11 bases in between. The germline V gene has CDR1 LNHDA and CDR2 SQIVND (reference sequence). The CDR3 DNA reads TGTGCCAGTAGTCAACGAGGGAGCTCCTACGAGCAGTACTTC. It is translated as CASSQRGSSYEQYF.

The rearrangement uses TRBV6-5 and TRBJ1-5; weak D call: TRBD1 (5 bases). This CDR3 region has 15 residues. CDR1 is MNHEY and CDR2 is SVGAGI in the germline V gene. V was trimmed by 6 bases and J by 1 base, leaving 13 bases between them. Here the CDR3 reads CASSDGHSSNQPQHF. The DNA for the CDR3 is TGTGCCAGCAGCGATGGACATTCCAGCAATCAGCCCCAGCATTTT.

This clone appeared a few times. The CDR3 DNA reads as TGTGCCAGCGAGACCCCAAGGACTAGCGGGAGTCGGAATGAGCAGTTCTTC. Amino acids: CASETPRTSGSRNEQFF. The gene calls are TRBV28 and TRBJ2-1; 13 nucleotides align to TRBD2. The CDR3 sequence is 17 residues long. J was trimmed by 7 bases and V by 8 bases; bases with no gene match: 14. The germline V gene encodes CDR1 MDHEN and CDR2 SYDVKM.

This clone was recorded only once. The chain couples TRBV12-3 or TRBV12-4 to TRBJ2-2; maybe TRBD2 (6 bases). V lost 2 bases, J lost 8 bases, and 9 bases lay in between. CDR3 length: 13 amino acids. The CDR3 loop is CASSLLGGGELFF. CDR3 bases: TGTGCCAGCAGTTTATTGGGGGGTGGGGAGCTGTTTTTT.

V gene TRBV9 combines with J gene TRBJ2-3; 9 bases fit TRBD2. The V and J ends lost 4 bases and 4 bases, in that order; junction bases with no gene match: 4. The CDR3 is made up of 14 amino acids. Germline CDR1 and CDR2: SGDLS and YYNGEE. Here the CDR3 DNA reads TGTGCCAGCAGCTACCGGACTAGCGCAGATACGCAGTATTTT. Protein product: CASSYRTSADTQYF.

The rearrangement joins TRBV19 to TRBJ2-7; 10 bases are a match to TRBD2. V lost 5 bases, J lost 2 bases, and 6 bases stayed unmatched. Germline CDR1 LNHDA, CDR2 SQIVND (reference sequence). The CDR3 sequence is 15 residues long. The CDR3 nucleotides are TGTGCCAGTAGTGCTAGCGGGAGAGGTGCCTACGAGCAGTACTTC. Amino acid sequence: CASSASGRGAYEQYF.

In regard to this clone: A single base separates this from a much larger clone, so it may be a read error. Different DNA sequences within this sample yield the same CDR3. This chain uses TRBV9 with TRBJ2-7; 9 bases match TRBD1. The J segment lost 2 bases and the V segment lost 0 bases, leaving 3 bases of the junction unmatched. Germline CDR1 SGDLS, CDR2 YYNGEE. This CDR3 contains 15 residues. The CDR3 region is CASSVGQGGTYEQYF. As DNA, the CDR3 is TGTGCCAGCAGCGTAGGACAGGGGGGGACCTACGAGCAGTACTTC.

The chain combines TRBV5-1 with TRBJ1-2; a possible D gene is TRBD1 (5 bases). Trimming left V 1 base short and J 4 bases short, with 11 bases between. Germline CDR1 reads SGHRS; CDR2 reads YFSETQ. The CDR3 extends over 14 amino acids. The CDR3 reads CASSLFPGFYGYTF. The CDR3 DNA follows: TGCGCCAGCAGCTTGTTCCCAGGGTTCTATGGCTACACCTTC.

The chain joins TRBV5-5 to TRBJ1-5; 7 positions match TRBD1. The CDR3 covers 14 residues. From germline, CDR1 is SGHKS and CDR2 YYEKEE (reference sequence). V gave up 3 bases and J gave up 3 bases; unmatched junction bases: 3. In DNA, the CDR3 is TGTGCCAGCAGCTCCGGACAGGCCAATCAGCCCCAGCATTTT. Amino acids: CASSSGQANQPQHF. The full variable domain, its missing parts supplied by reference TRBV5-5 and TRBJ1-5, is DAGVTQSPTHLIKTRGQQVTLRCSPISGHKSVSWYQQVLGQGPQFIFQYYEKEERGRGNFPDRFSARQFPNYSSELNVNALLLGDSALYLCASSSGQANQPQHFGDGTRLSIL.

The CDR3 DNA sequence: TGTGCCAGCAGTTACTCATCGGGTTTTAACTATGGCTACACCTTC. Translated: CASSYSSGFNYGYTF. The rearrangement joins TRBV6-6 to TRBJ1-2; D gene uncertain. CDR1 is MNHNY, CDR2 SVGAGI, per germline (reference sequence). The V end lost 0 bases, the J end lost 1 base, and 9 bases lay between the germline ends. CDR3 length: 15 residues.

This clone was seen just once. The chain employs TRBV5-6 and TRBJ2-2; D gene unclear. The germline V gene encodes CDR1 SGHDT and CDR2 YYEEEE. The CDR3 length is 15 residues. Trimming took off 2 bases at V and 7 bases at J, with 15 bases between the two ends. The CDR3 DNA follows: TGTGCCAGCAGCTTTCCTAGTAATCGGAACGGGGAGCTGTTTTTT. This codes for CASSFPSNRNGELFF. Drawing the rest from reference TRBV5-6 and TRBJ2-2, the complete variable domain is DAGVTQSPTHLIKTRGQQVTLRCSPKSGHDTVSWYQQALGQGPQFIFQYYEEEERQRGNFPDRFSGHQFPNYSSELNVNALLLGDSALYLCASSFPSNRNGELFFGEGSRLTVL.

J is TRBJ2-7 and V is TRBV4-3; 10 bases are a match to TRBD1. The length of the CDR3 is 13 residues. Germline-derived CDR1 and CDR2 are LGHNA and YSLEER. After removal of 4 bases from V and 5 bases from J, the junction contained 2 bases not matched to a gene. The DNA of the CDR3 is TGCGCCAGCAGCCGGGACAGGGGCCACGAGCAGTACTTC. This codes for CASSRDRGHEQYF.

As DNA, the CDR3 is TGTGCCAGCAGCTTACCGGAGGGCGGAGAGACCCAGTACTTC. It is translated as CASSLPEGGETQYF. The rearrangement uses TRBV13 and TRBJ2-5, with TRBD2 as a possible D gene (6 bases). The CDR3 length is 14 residues. Germline loops: CDR1 PRHDT, CDR2 FYEKMQ (reference sequence). Trimming stripped 2 bases from V and 4 bases from J, with 11 bases between.

The chain combines TRBV27 with TRBJ2-7; D is unclear. Between the trimmed V and J ends, which lost 3 bases and 0 bases, there was a span of 9 bases. This CDR3 region has 14 residues. Germline V lookup: CDR1 MNHEY, CDR2 SMNVEV (reference sequence). The CDR3 region has the DNA TGTGCCAGCAGTTTGGGCGTGAGCTCCTACGAGCAGTACTTC. This codes for CASSLGVSSYEQYF.

This chain joins TRBV10-3 and TRBJ2-1; 11 nucleotides align to TRBD1. The V gene's germline CDR1 is ENHRY and CDR2 SYGVKD. CDR3 length: 16 residues. J gave up 6 bases and V 3 bases, and 7 bases lay outside the gene matches. The CDR3 spells CAISDQDRGLRNEQFF. The CDR3, as DNA: TGTGCCATCAGTGACCAGGACAGGGGGCTGCGCAATGAGCAGTTCTTC.

This sequence joins TRBV28 and TRBJ1-1; no clear D. V was shortened by 0 bases and J by 5 bases, with 10 bases between the two germline ends. The CDR3 has 14 amino acids. Germline loops: CDR1 MDHEN, CDR2 SYDVKM. The CDR3 sequence: CASSLWSGRTEAFF. The CDR3 DNA sequence: TGTGCCAGCAGTTTATGGTCGGGAAGGACTGAAGCTTTCTTT.

The V and J genes are TRBV5-5 and TRBJ2-7; 9 bases align to TRBD1. Looked up from germline, CDR1 is SGHKS and CDR2 is YYEKEE (reference sequence). CDR3 length: 15 residues. Trimming removed 4 bases from V and 4 bases from J; junction bases left unmatched: 9. The DNA for the CDR3 is TGTGCCAGCAGCGCCCCCGGGACAGGGATTTACGAGCAGTACTTC. It encodes CASSAPGTGIYEQYF.

The chain uses TRBV7-9 and TRBJ1-5; D is unresolved. Trimming shortened V by 5 bases and J by 7 bases, and 12 bases separated the two germline ends. Germline V gene lookup returns CDR1 SEHNR and CDR2 FQNEAQ (reference sequence). The CDR3 spans 13 residues. The CDR3 here is CASSLSSQQPQHF. The CDR3, as DNA: TGTGCCAGCAGCCTCTCATCCCAGCAGCCCCAGCATTTT.